The 9 T cell receptor beta chains reported below all come from one sample, sequenced in a study of T-cell memory formation after mild COVID-19. Each CDR3 protein is one row after TCRdb ran MiXCR on the 5' RACE reads. The sample contains just over 400,000 distinct CDR3 sequences, roughly a quarter of which appear only once. Input material: PBMCs or a T cell subset sorted from them (not recorded which). These receptor sequences come from an adult woman who had mild COVID-19 (a few samples of this study predate the infection). Cell type and time point are not known.

In this sample, this clonotype turned up a few times. This chain uses TRBV7-2 with TRBJ2-1, with 7 bases that match TRBD2. Germline V gene lookup returns CDR1 SGHTA and CDR2 FQGNSA. The junction had 12 bases not matched to a gene; V was cut back by 5 bases and J by 5 bases. This CDR3 region has 16 residues. CDR3 loop: CASSPTTGGGNNEQFF. DNA of the CDR3: TGTGCCAGCAGCCCGACAACCGGCGGGGGTAACAATGAGCAGTTCTTC. Full variable domain (outside the CDR3, taken from reference TRBV7-2 and TRBJ2-1): GAGVSQSPSNKVTEKGKDVELRCDPISGHTALYWYRQSLGQGLEFLIYFQGNSAPDKSGLPSDRFSAERTGGSVSTLTIQRTQQEDSAVYLCASSPTTGGGNNEQFFGPGTRLTVL.

This clonotype has more than one count but fewer than ten. This chain joins TRBV7-7 and TRBJ2-2; 8 bases map to TRBD2. Germline CDR1 reads SSHAT; CDR2 reads FNYEAQ (reference sequence). The CDR3 is 14 amino acids. CDR3 amino acids: CASATSEGTGELFF. CDR3 in DNA: TGTGCTAGCGCGACTAGCGAGGGCACCGGGGAGCTGTTTTTT.

V gene TRBV4-3 combines with J gene TRBJ2-1; D remains ambiguous. Germline CDR1 and CDR2: LGHNA and YSLEER. Trimming cost V 0 bases and J 1 base, with 7 bases left between them. The CDR3 is 15 amino acids. For the CDR3, the DNA is TGCGCCAGCAGCCAAGATATAGGATCCTACAATGAGCAGTTCTTC. This codes for CASSQDIGSYNEQFF.

This sequence joins TRBV5-6 and TRBJ2-2; D is undetermined. From germline, CDR1 is SGHDT and CDR2 YYEEEE. Trimming left V 6 bases short and J 7 bases short, with 10 bases between. The CDR3 contains 12 residues. The CDR3 is CASNVGIGELFF. The CDR3 DNA reads as TGTGCCAGCAATGTCGGCATCGGGGAGCTGTTTTTT.

This clonotype turned up a few times. V and J are TRBV29-1 and TRBJ2-4; no clear D. Trimming left V 5 bases short and J 0 bases short, with 5 bases between. CDR1 and CDR2 from the germline V gene are SQVTM and ANQGSEA. CDR3 length equals 12 residues. The CDR3 nucleotides read TGCAGCGTTTTTCTAGCCAAAAACATTCAGTACTTC. The encoded protein is CSVFLAKNIQYF.

In this sample, this clonotype turned up a few times. The rearrangement joins TRBV21-1 to TRBJ2-2; TRBD2, the D gene given by the table, was not confirmed from the DNA. TRBV21-1 counts as a pseudogene. This CDR3 is built from 16 residues. In DNA, the CDR3 is TGTGCCAGCAGCAAAGGGGGGACTAGGACCACCGGGGAGCTGTTTTTT. It is translated as CASSKGGTRTTGELFF.

The V call is TRBV10-3, the J call TRBJ1-4; 7 bases line up with TRBD1. Germline-derived CDR1 and CDR2 are ENHRY and SYGVKD. The CDR3 sequence is 15 residues long. With V trimmed by 8 bases and J by 6 bases, 12 bases remained unmatched. CDR3 in amino acids: CAIAPGEGAHEKLFF. CDR3 nucleotide sequence: TGTGCCATCGCACCCGGAGAGGGGGCGCATGAAAAACTGTTTTTT.

V gene TRBV19 combines with J gene TRBJ2-7, with 9 bases lining up with TRBD1. Per germline, CDR1 LNHDA and CDR2 SQIVND (reference sequence). V was clipped by 4 bases and J by 5 bases; unmatched bases: 9. The CDR3 is made up of 15 amino acids. The CDR3 loop reads CASSTPGTGTDEQYF. The CDR3 DNA reads TGTGCCAGTAGTACTCCCGGGACAGGGACTGACGAGCAGTACTTC.

This clonotype showed up just a few times. This sequence joins TRBV29-1 and TRBJ2-1; D is ambiguous. Germline V gene sequence: CDR1 SQVTM, CDR2 ANQGSEA. V was shortened by 0 bases and J by 4 bases, with 16 bases between the two germline ends. The CDR3 totals 16 residues. CDR3 loop: CSVEDRSSLGYNEQFF. In DNA form, the CDR3 reads TGCAGCGTTGAAGATCGGAGTAGCTTGGGGTACAATGAGCAGTTCTTC.